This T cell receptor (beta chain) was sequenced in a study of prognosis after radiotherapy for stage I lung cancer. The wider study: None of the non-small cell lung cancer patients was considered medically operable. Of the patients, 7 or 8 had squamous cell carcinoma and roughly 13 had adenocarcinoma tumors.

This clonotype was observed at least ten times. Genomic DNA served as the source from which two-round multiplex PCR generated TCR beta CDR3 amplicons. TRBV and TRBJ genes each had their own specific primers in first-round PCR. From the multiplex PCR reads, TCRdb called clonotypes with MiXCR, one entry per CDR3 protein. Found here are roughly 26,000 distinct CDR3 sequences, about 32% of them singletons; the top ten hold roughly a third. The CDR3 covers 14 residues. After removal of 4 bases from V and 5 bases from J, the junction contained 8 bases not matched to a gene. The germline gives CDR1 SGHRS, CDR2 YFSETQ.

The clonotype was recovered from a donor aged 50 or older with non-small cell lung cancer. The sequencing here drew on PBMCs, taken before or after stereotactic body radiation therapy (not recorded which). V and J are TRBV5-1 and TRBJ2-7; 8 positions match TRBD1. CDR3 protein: CASSPGTGGHEQYF. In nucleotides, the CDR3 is TGCGCCAGCAGCCCCGGGACAGGAGGCCACGAGCAGTACTTC.